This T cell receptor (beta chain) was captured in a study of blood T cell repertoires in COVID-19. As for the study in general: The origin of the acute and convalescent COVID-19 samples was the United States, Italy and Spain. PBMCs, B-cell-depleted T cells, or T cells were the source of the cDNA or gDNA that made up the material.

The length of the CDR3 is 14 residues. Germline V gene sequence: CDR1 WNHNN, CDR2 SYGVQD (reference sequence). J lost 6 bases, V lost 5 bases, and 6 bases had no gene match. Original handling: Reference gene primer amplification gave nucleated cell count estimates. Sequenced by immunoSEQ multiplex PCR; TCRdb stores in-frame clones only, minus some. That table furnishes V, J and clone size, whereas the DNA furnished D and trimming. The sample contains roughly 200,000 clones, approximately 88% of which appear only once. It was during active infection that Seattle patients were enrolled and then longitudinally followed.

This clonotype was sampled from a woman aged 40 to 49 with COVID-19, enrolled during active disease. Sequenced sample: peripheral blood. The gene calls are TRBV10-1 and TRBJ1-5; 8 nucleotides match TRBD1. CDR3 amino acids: CASSRQGSGQPQHF. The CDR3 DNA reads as TGCGCCAGCAGTAGACAGGGGTCCGGTCAGCCCCAGCATTTT.